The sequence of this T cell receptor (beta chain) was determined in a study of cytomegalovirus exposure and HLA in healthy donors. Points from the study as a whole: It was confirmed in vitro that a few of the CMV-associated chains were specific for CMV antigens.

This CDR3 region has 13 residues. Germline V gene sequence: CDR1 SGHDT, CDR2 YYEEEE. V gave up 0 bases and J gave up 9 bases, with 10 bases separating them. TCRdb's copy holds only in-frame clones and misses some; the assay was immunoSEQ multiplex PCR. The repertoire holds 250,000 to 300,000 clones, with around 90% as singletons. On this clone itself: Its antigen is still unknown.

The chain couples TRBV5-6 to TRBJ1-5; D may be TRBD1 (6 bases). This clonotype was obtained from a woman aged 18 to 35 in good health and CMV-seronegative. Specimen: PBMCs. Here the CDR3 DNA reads TGTGCCAGCAGCTTGGCGGGGGGCGTGCCCCAGCATTTT. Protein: CASSLAGGVPQHF.